This T cell receptor (beta chain) was found in a study of CD8 T cells in ankylosing spondylitis. Per the germline V gene, CDR1 is LGHDT and CDR2 is YNNKEL (reference sequence). CDR3 size: 14 residues. As regards this clonotype: Its specificity is not known. A much larger clonotype is one base distant, so this may be a read error.

It was by quantitative 5'-RACE with molecular barcodes that TCR beta libraries were made. One entry per CDR3 protein results from TCRdb running MiXCR on the 5' RACE reads. Among about 240,000 distinct CDR3 sequences, 8.2% were seen once, and the ten largest hold about 5%. General study points: A motif of under ten highly homologous TCR beta variants was seen as apparently characteristic of ankylosing spondylitis blood. Researchers report that disease-linked clones proved CD8+ and relatively rare in peripheral blood. Disease-linked clones reportedly showed significant enrichment in matched ankylosing spondylitis synovial fluid.

The clonotype comes from a female donor with ankylosing spondylitis or in good health (not recorded which). The chain has TRBV3-1 and TRBJ2-3; D is possibly TRBD1 (6 bases). Sample: blood, either unsorted or a sorted T cell fraction (not recorded which). CDR3 nucleotides: TGTGCCAGCAGCCCATCCTCCAGGACAGATGCGCAGTATTTT. It specifies CASSPSSRTDAQYF.